Sequencing of this TCR beta chain was carried out in a study of blood T cells in healthy people across ages. Study-wide results and caveats: Naive T cell percentage and TCR beta diversity correlated strongly. Significant beta diversity loss was already apparent by age around 36, declining roughly linearly.

The study recruited healthy Caucasian donors from Russia who were aged roughly 6 to 90. Alongside a J-beta primer mix, a sample-barcoded 5' primer served in a second PCR lasting roughly 7 to 12 cycles. TCRdb recomputed calls from the 5' RACE reads with MiXCR, one row per CDR3 protein. The table shows some 760,000 distinct CDR3 sequences, with around 25% occurring only once. With regard to this clonotype: The antigen remains undetermined.

These data also formed part of another study, on T cells of mothers and their children. This second study says: Random nucleotides (2-4) and sample barcodes were added by the M1S primer used in the second PCR.

The TCR originated in a boy between 10 and 17 years old in good health. The sequencing input was blood.

The CDR3 DNA follows: TGTGCCAGCAGCGTTGGCGCGACAGGGTACAGAGAGACCCAGTACTTC. Protein: CASSVGATGYRETQYF. The genes are TRBV9 and TRBJ2-5; 7 bases map to TRBD1. Unmatched junction bases numbered 11, after V lost 2 bases and J lost 4 bases. The germline V gene encodes CDR1 SGDLS and CDR2 YYNGEE. The length of the CDR3 is 16 residues.